Shown below are 13 T cell receptor beta chains from a single sample sequenced in a study of blood T cell repertoires in COVID-19. Here immunoSEQ multiplex PCR was the method, and the copy in TCRdb shows in-frame clones only, minus some. The table has around 110,000 clones, around four fifths seen once. The material sequenced was peripheral blood. Receptors originate from a man between 70 and 80 years old with acute or convalescent COVID-19.

This clone appeared a single time. The chain recombines TRBV9 with TRBJ1-5, with D hard to call. Germline-derived CDR1 and CDR2 are SGDLS and YYNGEE. V was clipped by 0 bases and J by 0 bases, with 10 bases between them. The CDR3 has 16 residues. CDR3 sequence (DNA): TGTGCCAGCAGCGTAGACCCGGGAAATAGCAATCAGCCCCAGCATTTT. Its protein product is CASSVDPGNSNQPQHF.

There are a few counts of this clone. The J gene is TRBJ2-1, the V gene TRBV28; D might be TRBD1 (7 bases). CDR1 and CDR2 (germline): MDHEN, SYDVKM. The CDR3 contains 14 residues. V was pared by 5 bases and J by 5 bases, with 13 bases between. The DNA for the CDR3 is TGTGCCAGCAGTCCCCGCAGGGGGGACAATGAGCAGTTCTTC. This translates into CASSPRRGDNEQFF.

The genes are TRBV12-5 and TRBJ2-2, with TRBD1 matching 9 bases. V shed 4 bases, J shed 5 bases, and the junction held 5 bases outside the gene matches. The CDR3 spans 15 residues. Germline V gives CDR1 LGHNT, CDR2 FRNRAP. CDR3 protein: CASGSGTGRTGELFF. In DNA form, the CDR3 reads TGTGCTAGTGGTTCCGGGACAGGGAGAACCGGGGAGCTGTTTTTT.

This chain links TRBV5-1 with TRBJ1-3; tentative D call: TRBD1 (6 bases). CDR3 length: 18 residues. V was shortened by 1 base and J by 4 bases, with 21 bases between the two germline ends. Per the germline V gene, CDR1 is SGHRS and CDR2 is YFSETQ. CDR3 sequence reads: CASSLWGSTGSQGNTIYF. The CDR3 DNA sequence: TGCGCCAGCAGCTTGTGGGGGTCGACAGGAAGCCAGGGAAACACCATATATTTT. Together with reference TRBV5-1 and TRBJ1-3, the CDR3 gives the full variable domain: KAGVTQTPRYLIKTRGQQVTLSCSPISGHRSVSWYQQTPGQGLQFLFEYFSETQRNKGNFPGRFSGRQFSNSRSEMNVSTLELGDSALYLCASSLWGSTGSQGNTIYFGEGSWLTVV.

The chain couples TRBV5-6 to TRBJ2-7; 10 positions match TRBD2. The CDR3 spans 15 residues. V shed 4 bases and J 3 bases; nucleotides not matched to a gene: 7. Germline CDR1 is SGHDT and CDR2 is YYEEEE. The CDR3 protein is CASSLGLAELYEQYF. The CDR3 coding sequence is TGTGCCAGCAGCCTAGGACTAGCGGAACTCTACGAGCAGTACTTC.

The V call is TRBV2, the J call TRBJ1-3; D is perhaps TRBD1 (5 bases). CDR1 and CDR2 from the germline V gene are SNHLY and FYNNEI. The CDR3 is 14 residues long. The ends were cut back, 1 base at V and 8 bases at J, with 12 bases in the middle. CDR3 sequence reads: CASSEGGTGDTIYF. The CDR3 nucleotides read TGTGCCAGCAGTGAAGGCGGAACGGGGGACACCATATATTTT. Full variable domain (rest looked up from reference TRBV2 and TRBJ1-3): EPEVTQTPSHQVTQMGQEVILRCVPISNHLYFYWYRQILGQKVEFLVSFYNNEISEKSEIFDDQFSVERPDGSNFTLKIRSTKLEDSAMYFCASSEGGTGDTIYFGEGSWLTVV.

The chain is built from TRBV5-1 and TRBJ1-1, with TRBD1 matching over 8 bases. Trimming took 8 bases from V and 1 from J; bases not matched to a gene: 1. This CDR3 region has 12 residues. Germline loops: CDR1 SGHRS, CDR2 YFSETQ. Here the CDR3 reads CASTGGNTEAFF. CDR3 bases: TGCGCCAGTACAGGGGGGAACACTGAAGCTTTCTTT.

CDR3 in amino acids: CASSPPLRYGTDTQYF. Here the CDR3 DNA reads TGTGCCAGCAGCCCTCCCCTAAGATACGGCACAGATACGCAGTATTTT. The chain couples TRBV9 to TRBJ2-3; no clear D. The CDR3 runs 16 residues. Trimming shortened V by 4 bases and J by 1 base, and 16 bases separated the two germline ends. The V gene's germline CDR1 is SGDLS and CDR2 YYNGEE.

The chain recombines TRBV19 with TRBJ1-2; the D gene is possibly TRBD1 (5 bases). Between the trimmed V and J ends, which lost 3 bases and 7 bases, there was a span of 15 bases. The length of the CDR3 is 14 residues. Germline values: CDR1 LNHDA, CDR2 SQIVND (reference sequence). The CDR3: CASSIRREGLGYTF. CDR3 DNA sequence: TGTGCCAGTAGTATTCGGAGGGAGGGACTTGGCTACACCTTC. Based on the CDR3 plus reference TRBV19 and TRBJ1-2, the full variable domain is DGGITQSPKYLFRKEGQNVTLSCEQNLNHDAMYWYRQDPGQGLRLIYYSQIVNDFQKGDIAEGYSVSREKKESFPLTVTSAQKNPTAFYLCASSIRREGLGYTFGSGTRLTVV.

The chain links TRBV2 to TRBJ1-4; TRBD1 aligns across 9 bases. The junction had 8 bases not matched to a gene; V was cut back by 8 bases and J by 7 bases. CDR1 is SNHLY, CDR2 FYNNEI, per germline. The CDR3 totals 14 residues. CDR3 region: CASLTGGAGEKLFF. The CDR3 coding sequence is TGTGCCAGCCTAACAGGGGGCGCGGGTGAAAAACTGTTTTTT.

CDR3 coding DNA: TGTGCCAGCAGTGTGACAGGCAATCAGCCCCAGCATTTT. This sequence encodes CASSVTGNQPQHF. V usage is TRBV25-1 and J usage is TRBJ1-5; possibly TRBD1 for D (5 bases). CDR3 length: 13 amino acids. Germline V gene data show CDR1 as MGHDK and CDR2 as SYGVNS. The V end lost 4 bases, the J end lost 2 bases, and 6 bases lay between the germline ends. Looking up the rest from reference TRBV25-1 and TRBJ1-5 gives the full variable domain: EADIYQTPRYLVIGTGKKITLECSQTMGHDKMYWYQQDPGMELHLIHYSYGVNSTEKGDLSSESTVSRIRTEHFPLTLESARPSHTSQYLCASSVTGNQPQHFGDGTRLSIL.

This clone is a singleton in its sample. The chain couples TRBV19 to TRBJ1-5; 10 bases map to TRBD1. The junction had 3 bases not matched to a gene; V was cut back by 9 bases and J by 4 bases. CDR1 LNHDA and CDR2 SQIVND come from the germline V gene (reference sequence). The CDR3 sequence is 13 residues long. The CDR3, as DNA: TGTGCCAGCGGGGACAGGGGTAATCAGCCCCAGCATTTT. Protein: CASGDRGNQPQHF.

The V gene is TRBV20-1, the J gene TRBJ1-5, with D possibly matching TRBD1 (6 bases). Germline CDR1 is DFQATT and CDR2 is SNEGSKA (reference sequence). The CDR3 has 15 amino acids. The germline V and J ends were trimmed by 3 bases and 6 bases, with 18 bases remaining between them. The CDR3 bases are TGCAGTGCTAGTCCGGTTGGGGACATCCGTCAGCCCCAGCATTTT. It translates to CSASPVGDIRQPQHF.